The 17 T cell receptor beta chains listed next were all sequenced from one sample in a study. TCRdb re-analysed the 5' RACE reads in MiXCR, keeping a single row per CDR3 protein. Among around 33,000 distinct CDR3 sequences listed, roughly a quarter were seen once. Sample: memory CD4+ T cells sorted from blood. The subset denotes: memory CD4+ T cells, CD4+CD45RO+CD25-. These receptor sequences come from a female donor with breast cancer.

The sample holds one count of this clonotype. This may come from a read error, since a much larger clone is one base off. The chain employs TRBV27 and TRBJ2-2, with 13 bases lining up with TRBD2. The CDR3 is 14 residues long. Per the germline V gene, CDR1 is MNHEY and CDR2 is SMNVEV (reference sequence). In DNA form, the CDR3 reads TGTGGGACTAGCGGGAGTGAAGACACCGGGGAGCTGCTTTTT. It translates to CGTSGSEDTGELLF.

This clonotype was seen a few times. V gene TRBV5-1 combines with J gene TRBJ2-1, with D hard to call. Germline V gene sequence: CDR1 SGHRS, CDR2 YFSETQ. Trimming took off 4 bases at V and 5 bases at J, with 7 bases between the two ends. The CDR3 runs 12 residues. CDR3 residues: CASSRMDNEQFF. CDR3 nucleotides: TGCGCCAGCAGCCGGATGGACAATGAGCAGTTCTTC. The variable domain in full, completed from reference TRBV5-1 and TRBJ2-1, reads KAGVTQTPRYLIKTRGQQVTLSCSPISGHRSVSWYQQTPGQGLQFLFEYFSETQRNKGNFPGRFSGRQFSNSRSEMNVSTLELGDSALYLCASSRMDNEQFFGPGTRLTVL.

This clonotype was counted ten times or more. CDR3 protein: CSAKGAGELFF. Here the CDR3 DNA reads TGCAGTGCTAAGGGGGCCGGGGAGCTGTTTTTT. The rearrangement joins TRBV20-1 to TRBJ2-2; the D gene is possibly TRBD1 (6 bases). Trimming shortened V by 4 bases and J by 6 bases, and 6 bases separated the two germline ends. From germline, CDR1 is DFQATT and CDR2 SNEGSKA (reference sequence). The CDR3 is 11 amino acids.

V is TRBV9 and J is TRBJ1-2, with a tentative D call TRBD1 (5 bases). The CDR3 covers 15 residues. Germline V CDR1 and CDR2: SGDLS, YYNGEE. V was clipped by 3 bases and J by 4 bases, with 16 bases between them. The chain's CDR3 is CASSAPSAGIYGYTF. The CDR3, as DNA: TGTGCCAGCAGCGCCCCCTCGGCAGGGATCTATGGCTACACCTTC.

Concerning this clonotype: A read error is possible here, since a much larger clone lies one base away. The chain carries TRBV20-1 and TRBJ2-1, with D perhaps matching TRBD1 or TRBD2 (5 bases each). Germline lookup yields CDR1 DFQATT and CDR2 SNEGSKA (reference sequence). There are 13 residues in the CDR3. V was trimmed by 5 bases and J by 6 bases, leaving 14 bases between them. CDR3 DNA sequence: TGCAGTGCTGTACGGGGCTCCGTCAATGAGCAGTTCTTC. As protein: CSAVRGSVNEQFF.

The chain is built from TRBV4-1 and TRBJ2-2; a possible D gene is TRBD2 (5 bases). CDR1 and CDR2 (germline): MGHRA, YSYEKL. The CDR3 is 16 residues long. Between the trimmed V and J ends, which lost 1 base and 1 base, there was a span of 10 bases. The CDR3 here is CASSQAWSGNTGELFF. In nucleotides, the CDR3 is TGCGCCAGCAGCCAAGCCTGGAGCGGGAACACCGGGGAGCTGTTTTTT.

The chain has TRBV4-1 and TRBJ2-1; 7 nucleotides line up with TRBD2. The V and J ends lost 0 bases and 7 bases, in that order; junction bases with no gene match: 9. This CDR3 region has 16 residues. Germline lookup yields CDR1 MGHRA and CDR2 YSYEKL. DNA of the CDR3: TGCGCCAGCAGCCAAGAGGAGAGCGGGGCCTGGAATGAGCAGTTCTTC. This codes for CASSQEESGAWNEQFF.

The V gene is TRBV7-3, the J gene TRBJ2-3; 8 bases map to TRBD2. This CDR3 is built from 17 residues. J was trimmed by 8 bases and V by 0 bases; bases with no gene match: 13. The germline V gene encodes CDR1 SGHTA and CDR2 FQGTGA. Written as DNA, the CDR3 is TGTGCCAGCAGCTTAACCTCGACTAGCGAGTCTTCAGCTACGCAGTATTTT. The encoded protein is CASSLTSTSESSATQYF.

The CDR3 DNA is TGTGCCAGCAGTCAAAAACTAGCGGGGACCTACGAGCAGTACTTC. It encodes CASSQKLAGTYEQYF. The rearrangement joins TRBV27 to TRBJ2-7; TRBD2 matches at 10 bases. This CDR3 comprises 15 residues. Trimming at V came to 5 bases and at J to 2 bases, leaving 6 bases not matched to a gene. Germline V lookup: CDR1 MNHEY, CDR2 SMNVEV (reference sequence).

This clonotype was found many times. This chain joins TRBV12-3 or TRBV12-4 and TRBJ2-7, with D perhaps being TRBD1 or TRBD2 (5 bases each). Trimming stripped 8 bases from V and 3 bases from J, with 8 bases between. The CDR3 contains 11 residues. This chain's CDR3 is CASGGHYEQYF. The CDR3 nucleotides read TGTGCCAGCGGAGGACACTACGAGCAGTACTTC.

The chain carries TRBV11-3 and TRBJ2-5, with 12 positions matching TRBD1. CDR1 is SGHNT and CDR2 is YENEEA in the germline V gene. V was clipped by 5 bases and J by 2 bases; unmatched bases: 6. The CDR3 covers 16 residues. The CDR3 reads CASSPGDRGRQETQYF. Written as DNA, the CDR3 is TGTGCCAGCAGCCCCGGGGACAGGGGGCGACAAGAGACCCAGTACTTC. The entire variable domain, with the rest obtained from reference TRBV11-3 and TRBJ2-5, is as follows: EAGVVQSPRYKIIEKKQPVAFWCNPISGHNTLYWYLQNLGQGPELLIRYENEEAVDDSQLPKDRFSAERLKGVDSTLKIQPAELGDSAVYLCASSPGDRGRQETQYFGPGTRLLVL.

This clonotype occurred a few times. This chain uses TRBV7-9 with TRBJ2-7; D not resolved. The germline V and J ends were trimmed by 1 base and 1 base, with 5 bases remaining between them. CDR1 SEHNR and CDR2 FQNEAQ come from the germline V gene (reference sequence). The CDR3 spans 13 residues. CDR3 residues: CASSLERSYEQYF. CDR3 DNA sequence: TGTGCCAGCAGCTTAGAGAGGTCCTACGAGCAGTACTTC.

The chain combines TRBV4-3 with TRBJ2-2; D may correspond to TRBD1 or TRBD2 (5 bases each). Germline CDR1 is LGHNA and CDR2 is YSLEER. This CDR3 has 15 amino acids. V was pared by 2 bases and J by 6 bases, with 13 bases between. CDR3 amino acids: CASSQTGPRAGELFF. As DNA, the CDR3 is TGCGCCAGCAGCCAAACGGGGCCCAGGGCCGGGGAGCTGTTTTTT.

V gene TRBV7-6 combines with J gene TRBJ2-5; TRBD2 aligns across 9 bases. Losses at the gene ends were 4 bases for V and 7 bases for J; bases not matched to a gene: 13. The V gene's germline CDR1 is SGHVS and CDR2 FNYEAQ. The CDR3 has 16 residues. CDR3 region: CASSSLREREAGTQYF. For the CDR3, the DNA is TGTGCCAGCAGCTCCCTCCGTGAGCGGGAGGCGGGGACCCAGTACTTC.

This clonotype was counted many times. The rearrangement links TRBV7-2 to TRBJ2-1; tentatively, D is TRBD1 (6 bases). V lost 4 bases and J 5 bases, leaving 12 bases between the germline ends. The germline V gene encodes CDR1 SGHTA and CDR2 FQGNSA. The length of the CDR3 is 14 residues. The CDR3 sequence is CASSSDWTDNEQFF. DNA of the CDR3: TGTGCCAGCAGCTCGGACTGGACAGACAATGAGCAGTTCTTC. Using reference TRBV7-2 and TRBJ2-1 for the parts outside the CDR3, the full variable domain is GAGVSQSPSNKVTEKGKDVELRCDPISGHTALYWYRQSLGQGLEFLIYFQGNSAPDKSGLPSDRFSAERTGGSVSTLTIQRTQQEDSAVYLCASSSDWTDNEQFFGPGTRLTVL.

Notes on this clonotype: This may be a read error: a much more frequent sequence differs by one nucleotide. The chain joins TRBV6-5 to TRBJ1-1; weak D call: TRBD1 (6 bases). The CDR3 spans 15 residues. CDR1 is MNHEY and CDR2 is SVGAGI in the germline V gene. Here the CDR3 reads CAGSIQGLMNTEAFF. CDR3 bases: TGTGCCGGCAGTATACAGGGTCTCATGAACACTGAAGCTTTCTTT.

This rearrangement joins TRBV9 to TRBJ2-3, with 7 bases matching TRBD2. V was pared by 4 bases and J by 0 bases, with 8 bases of the junction left unmatched. This CDR3 is 16 amino acids long. CDR1 is SGDLS, CDR2 YYNGEE, per germline. The CDR3 loop is CASSLSRGGSTDTQYF. In DNA form, the CDR3 reads TGTGCCAGCAGCTTAAGCCGCGGGGGAAGCACAGATACGCAGTATTTT.